Each of the 16 T cell receptor beta chains below was sequenced from the same sample in a study of T cells in Graves' hyperthyroidism and ophthalmopathy. There were TCR beta CDR3 regions amplified from RNA transcripts. HTBI primers were the set used in a first-round RT-PCR of the TCR CDR3. MiXCR was run by TCRdb on the multiplex PCR reads, yielding one entry per CDR3 protein. The sample includes approximately 360,000 distinct CDR3 sequences, about 15% of them seen just once. The sample was blood. The receptors were sampled from a woman aged 18-35 years with Graves' hyperthyroidism that later progressed to Graves' ophthalmopathy.

The V call is TRBV24-1, the J call TRBJ1-2; D is ambiguous. With 4 bases removed from V and 4 bases from J, the gap between germline ends came to 6 bases. The germline V gene encodes CDR1 KGHDR and CDR2 SFDVKD. The CDR3 loop spans 12 amino acids. DNA of the CDR3: TGTGCCACCAGTGAAGGCAGCTATGGCTACACCTTC. Its translation is CATSEGSYGYTF.

This chain links TRBV6-5 with TRBJ2-3; unclear D gene. Germline V gene sequence: CDR1 MNHEY, CDR2 SVGAGI. There are 16 residues in the CDR3. The V gene lost 0 bases and the J gene lost 0 bases, with 10 bases spanning the gap. Here the CDR3 reads CASSYSSVGSTDTQYF. In DNA form, the CDR3 reads TGTGCCAGCAGTTACTCGAGCGTTGGCAGCACAGATACGCAGTATTTT.

This clonotype showed up many times. The gene calls are TRBV12-3 or TRBV12-4 and TRBJ2-7, with 14 positions matching TRBD2. V shed 7 bases and J 2 bases; nucleotides not matched to a gene: 1. The CDR3 has 14 residues. The CDR3 nucleotides read TGTGCCAGCATGACTAGCGGGAGGGCCTACGAGCAGTACTTC. Translation: CASMTSGRAYEQYF.

This chain uses TRBV7-2 with TRBJ2-7, with a tentative D call TRBD1 (6 bases). Trimming left V 6 bases short and J 4 bases short, with 13 bases between. CDR1 and CDR2 (germline): SGHTA, FQGNSA. The CDR3 totals 13 residues. The CDR3 nucleotides are TGTGCCAGCAGGCTTAACCAGGGGTACGAGCAGTACTTC. Translation gives CASRLNQGYEQYF.

This clonotype was recorded a few times. The V gene is TRBV29-1, the J gene TRBJ2-1; D gene unclear. The CDR3 extends over 18 amino acids. With 4 bases removed from V and 10 bases from J, the gap between germline ends came to 32 bases. Per the germline V gene, CDR1 is SQVTM and CDR2 is ANQGSEA. CDR3 loop: CSVVDDPVNKRAQWEQFF. CDR3 DNA: TGCAGCGTTGTGGATGACCCCGTAAACAAAAGGGCACAATGGGAGCAGTTCTTC.

The rearrangement joins TRBV20-1 to TRBJ2-2; 7 bases are shared with TRBD2. Per germline, CDR1 DFQATT and CDR2 SNEGSKA (reference sequence). CDR3 length: 16 residues. V was pared by 6 bases and J by 2 bases, with 12 bases of the junction left unmatched. CDR3 region: CSAATSAAPNTGELFF. CDR3 nucleotides: TGCAGTGCGGCTACTAGCGCCGCGCCTAACACCGGGGAGCTGTTTTTT.

Note on this clonotype: A much larger clone differs from this one at a single base, so this may be a read error. The chain carries TRBV28 and TRBJ1-5; 7 bases line up with TRBD1. V lost 5 bases to trimming and J lost 3 bases; unmatched junction nucleotides: 10. The CDR3 is made up of 16 amino acids. Germline values: CDR1 MDHEN, CDR2 SYDVKM. The CDR3 sequence: CASSTEVTGTNQPQHF. CDR3 nucleotide sequence: TGTGCCAGCAGTACAGAGGTGACAGGGACCAATCAGCCCCAGCATTTT. Full variable domain (rest looked up from reference TRBV28 and TRBJ1-5): DVKVTQSSRYLVKRTGEKVFLECVQDMDHENMFWYRQDPGLGLRLIYFSYDVKMKEKGDIPEGYSVSREKKERFSLILESASTNQTSMYLCASSTEVTGTNQPQHFGDGTRLSIL.

This clonotype appeared many times. V usage is TRBV6-1 and J usage is TRBJ1-2; 11 positions match TRBD1. This CDR3 contains 14 residues. CDR1 is MNHNS, CDR2 SASEGT, per germline. J gave up 7 bases and V 1 base, and 2 bases lay outside the gene matches. The CDR3 loop is CASSEGTGGFGYTF. CDR3 DNA: TGTGCCAGCAGTGAAGGGACAGGGGGCTTTGGCTACACCTTC.

This clonotype was seen ten or more times. The J gene is TRBJ2-1, the V gene TRBV20-1; tentative D call: TRBD2 (5 bases). Germline V gene data show CDR1 as DFQATT and CDR2 as SNEGSKA (reference sequence). Trimming removed 4 bases from V and 8 bases from J, with 12 bases in between. This CDR3 comprises 12 residues. The CDR3 region is CSATVERDEQFF. CDR3 bases: TGCAGTGCTACCGTGGAGAGGGATGAGCAGTTCTTC.

The table lists this clonotype with many counts. This chain uses TRBV7-9 with TRBJ2-1; D possibly uses TRBD1 or TRBD2 (6 bases each). V shed 5 bases and J shed 6 bases, with 11 bases lying between them. Germline V lookup: CDR1 SEHNR, CDR2 FQNEAQ (reference sequence). The CDR3 totals 13 residues. The CDR3 protein is CASSPRGRNEQFF. Here the CDR3 DNA reads TGTGCCAGCAGCCCACGGGGGCGCAATGAGCAGTTCTTC.

Ten or more counts support this clonotype. The chain combines TRBV20-1 with TRBJ2-7; D remains ambiguous. The CDR3 runs to 13 residues. Germline V gene lookup returns CDR1 DFQATT and CDR2 SNEGSKA (reference sequence). The V end lost 1 base, the J end lost 0 bases, and 7 bases lay between the germline ends. The CDR3 loop is CSARAPSSYEQYF. The CDR3 DNA reads as TGCAGTGCTAGAGCTCCCAGCTCCTACGAGCAGTACTTC.

This clonotype occurred many times. This chain uses TRBV30 with TRBJ1-5; D ambiguous. This CDR3 is 13 amino acids long. The V end was cut by 2 bases, the J end by 3 bases, with 8 bases between. Germline V CDR1 and CDR2: GTSNPN, SVGIG (reference sequence). The CDR3 here is CAWSLGNNQPQHF. Written as DNA, the CDR3 is TGTGCCTGGAGTTTAGGGAACAATCAGCCCCAGCATTTT.

The table lists this clonotype with many counts. The chain couples TRBV27 to TRBJ2-6; D ambiguous. Per germline, CDR1 MNHEY and CDR2 SMNVEV (reference sequence). Trimming pared 5 bases from V and 0 bases from J, leaving 8 bases between. CDR3 size: 15 residues. Written as DNA, the CDR3 is TGTGCCAGCAGTCCCCCGAGCTCTGGGGCCAACGTCCTGACTTTC. Amino acid sequence: CASSPPSSGANVLTF.

This clonotype has ten or more counts. This CDR3 is CSALGAAGDTQYF. CDR3 DNA sequence: TGCAGTGCTCTCGGGGCGGCGGGAGATACGCAGTATTTT. The chain combines TRBV20-1 with TRBJ2-3; D could derive from TRBD1 or TRBD2 (5 bases each). Per the germline V gene, CDR1 is DFQATT and CDR2 is SNEGSKA (reference sequence). The CDR3 totals 13 residues. Deletions cut 5 bases from V and 5 bases from J, with 14 bases between.

In this sample, this clonotype turned up many times. The gene calls are TRBV4-1 and TRBJ2-7; TRBD1 agrees at 12 bases. This CDR3 spans 15 amino acids. The ends lost 3 bases at V and 5 bases at J; junction bases unmatched: 5. The germline V gene has CDR1 MGHRA and CDR2 YSYEKL. The CDR3 nucleotides are TGCGCCAGCAGCCATATCGGGACAGGGGGCCACGAGCAGTACTTC. Translation: CASSHIGTGGHEQYF.

V gene TRBV4-1 combines with J gene TRBJ2-2, with D possibly being TRBD2 (5 bases). CDR1 is MGHRA and CDR2 is YSYEKL in the germline V gene. CDR3 length: 15 amino acids. Trimming stripped 3 bases from V and 1 base from J, with 9 bases between. The CDR3 DNA reads as TGCGCCAGCAGCCACCGCGGAGGGAACACCGGGGAGCTGTTTTTT. It encodes CASSHRGGNTGELFF.